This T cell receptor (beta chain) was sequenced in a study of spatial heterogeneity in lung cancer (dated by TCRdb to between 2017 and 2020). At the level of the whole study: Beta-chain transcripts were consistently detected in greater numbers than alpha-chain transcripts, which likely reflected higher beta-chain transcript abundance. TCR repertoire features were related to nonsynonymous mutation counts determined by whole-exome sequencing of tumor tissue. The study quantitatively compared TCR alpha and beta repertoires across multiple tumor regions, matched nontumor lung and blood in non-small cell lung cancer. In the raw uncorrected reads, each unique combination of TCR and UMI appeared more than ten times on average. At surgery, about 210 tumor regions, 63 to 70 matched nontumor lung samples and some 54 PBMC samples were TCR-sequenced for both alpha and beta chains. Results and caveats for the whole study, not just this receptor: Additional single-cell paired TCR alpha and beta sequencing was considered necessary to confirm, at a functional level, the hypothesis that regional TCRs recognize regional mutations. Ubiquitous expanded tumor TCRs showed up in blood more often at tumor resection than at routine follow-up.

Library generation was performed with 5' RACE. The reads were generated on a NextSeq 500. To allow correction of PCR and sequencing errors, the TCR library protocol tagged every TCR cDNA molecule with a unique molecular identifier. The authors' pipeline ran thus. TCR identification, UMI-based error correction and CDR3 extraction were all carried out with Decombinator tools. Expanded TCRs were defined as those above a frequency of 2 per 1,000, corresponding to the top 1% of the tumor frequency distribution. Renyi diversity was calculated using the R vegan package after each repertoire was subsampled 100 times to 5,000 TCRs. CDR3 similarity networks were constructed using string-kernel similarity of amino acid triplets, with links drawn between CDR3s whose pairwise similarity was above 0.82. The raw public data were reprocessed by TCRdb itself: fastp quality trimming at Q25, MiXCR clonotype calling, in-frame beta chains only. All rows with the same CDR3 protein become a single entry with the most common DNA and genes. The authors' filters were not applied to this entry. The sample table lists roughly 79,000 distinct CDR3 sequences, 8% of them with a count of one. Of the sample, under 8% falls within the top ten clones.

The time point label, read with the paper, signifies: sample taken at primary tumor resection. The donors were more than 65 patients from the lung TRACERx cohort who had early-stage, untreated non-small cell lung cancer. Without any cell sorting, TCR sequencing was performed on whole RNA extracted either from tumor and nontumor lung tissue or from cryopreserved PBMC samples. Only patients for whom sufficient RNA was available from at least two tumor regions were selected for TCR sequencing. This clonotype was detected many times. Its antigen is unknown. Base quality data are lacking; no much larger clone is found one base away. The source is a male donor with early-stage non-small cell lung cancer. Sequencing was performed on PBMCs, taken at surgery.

The bases are TGTGCCAGCAGCCAAGGCATGGGCCAAGAGACCCAGTACTTC. This gives the protein CASSQGMGQETQYF. The chain joins TRBV3-1 to TRBJ2-5; confidence is insufficient to name the D gene. Inclusive of the bounding cysteine and phenylalanine, the CDR3 is 14 residues long. Just the 42-base CDR3 DNA is kept, in frame starting at base 1. V sheds 1 base and J sheds 1 base, leaving 7 bases between their ends. As encoded in the germline V gene (reference sequence), CDR1 is LGHDT while CDR2 is YNNKEL.